Following are 15 T cell receptor beta chains from one sample sequenced in a study of blood T cells in healthy people across ages. Primers used in a second PCR of roughly 7 to 12 cycles were a sample-barcoded 5' primer and a J-beta primer mix. TCRdb reanalysed the 5' RACE reads using MiXCR and keeps one entry per CDR3 protein. There are under 700,000 distinct CDR3 sequences in the sample; under 30% occur only once, and under 9% lies in the top ten. This same sample was also part of a study on T cells of mothers and their children.

Sequencing was done on a sample of blood. These receptors were obtained from a boy aged 5-17 years in good health.

The rearrangement joins TRBV27 to TRBJ1-5, with TRBD1 as a possible D gene (6 bases). The CDR3 covers 14 residues. V lost 4 bases and J 3 bases, leaving 10 bases between the germline ends. Per germline, CDR1 MNHEY and CDR2 SMNVEV (reference sequence). The chain's CDR3 is CASSYQGTNQPQHF. The CDR3 DNA is TGTGCCAGCAGTTACCAGGGGACCAATCAGCCCCAGCATTTT.

This clonotype was observed a few times. V is TRBV4-1 and J is TRBJ2-1, with TRBD2 identical over 16 bases. Germline assignment: CDR1 MGHRA and CDR2 YSYEKL. There are 20 residues in the CDR3. V dropped 3 bases and J dropped 0; count of bases not matched to a gene: 8. The CDR3 region has the DNA TGCGCCAGCAGCCACGGGACTAGCGGGAGGGCCTCTAGCTCCTACAATGAGCAGTTCTTC. Translated, it gives CASSHGTSGRASSSYNEQFF.

The table lists this clonotype with a few counts. V gene TRBV28 combines with J gene TRBJ2-7; 10 bases are a match to TRBD1. The CDR3 sequence is 17 residues long. J lost 5 bases, V lost 4 bases, and 14 bases had no gene match. In germline, CDR1 is MDHEN, CDR2 SYDVKM. CDR3 nucleotide sequence: TGTGCCAGCAGTTATACGCTGACAGGGGGCAAAGTCCACGAGCAGTACTTC. It yields the protein CASSYTLTGGKVHEQYF.

The gene calls are TRBV21-1 and TRBJ2-5; the D call of TRBD1 is as the table states it, not checked on the DNA. The J call is uncertain, as TRBJ2-7 better fits the DNA end. TRBV21-1 is a pseudogene locus. This CDR3 contains 16 residues. CDR3 in amino acids: CASSKDWDRGGYEQYF. The CDR3 DNA is TGTGCCAGCAGCAAAGATTGGGACAGGGGGGGCTACGAGCAGTACTTC.

This clonotype has a count of ten or more. The V call is TRBV6-2 or TRBV6-3, the J call TRBJ1-2, with D unclear. V gave up 2 bases and J gave up 4 bases, with 8 bases separating them. The CDR3 spans 13 residues. The V gene's germline CDR1 is MNHEY and CDR2 SVGEGT. This CDR3 reads CASSYAGFYGYTF. The DNA of the CDR3 is TGTGCCAGCAGTTACGCCGGGTTCTATGGCTACACCTTC.

This chain joins TRBV6-1 and TRBJ2-4; the D gene is possibly TRBD1 (5 bases). V dropped 5 bases and J dropped 7 bases, with 15 bases sitting between them. Germline V CDR1 and CDR2: MNHNS, SASEGT. This CDR3 is built from 14 residues. CDR3 loop: CASSSERTRNIQYF. CDR3 DNA: TGTGCCAGCAGTTCTGAGAGGACAAGGAACATTCAGTACTTC.

The chain links TRBV11-2 to TRBJ2-2, with D maybe TRBD1 (6 bases). Trimming cost V 5 bases and J 4 bases, with 14 bases left between them. Germline-derived CDR1 and CDR2 are SGHAT and FQNNGV. This CDR3 region has 15 residues. CDR3 residues: CASSQATGFTGELFF. The CDR3 bases are TGTGCCAGCAGCCAGGCAACAGGGTTCACCGGGGAGCTGTTTTTT.

This rearrangement joins TRBV15 to TRBJ1-2, with 7 nucleotides matching TRBD1. The CDR3 covers 13 residues. After removal of 8 bases from V and 7 bases from J, the junction contained 10 bases not matched to a gene. CDR1 and CDR2 from the germline V gene are LNHNV and YYDKDF (reference sequence). This CDR3 is CATGQAGWSGYTF. The CDR3 DNA reads TGTGCCACCGGACAGGCGGGCTGGAGTGGCTACACCTTC. The full variable domain, its missing parts supplied by reference TRBV15 and TRBJ1-2, is DAMVIQNPRYQVTQFGKPVTLSCSQTLNHNVMYWYQQKSSQAPKLLFHYYDKDFNNEADTPDNFQSRRPNTSFCFLDIRSPGLGDTAMYLCATGQAGWSGYTFGSGTRLTVV.

The chain recombines TRBV28 with TRBJ2-3; 11 bases line up with TRBD2. The CDR3 totals 18 residues. V was pared by 6 bases and J by 0 bases, with 11 bases of the junction left unmatched. Germline CDR1 MDHEN, CDR2 SYDVKM. For the CDR3, the DNA is TGTGCCAGCAGCCCCCCGGGACTAGCGGCTACTAGCACAGATACGCAGTATTTT. Protein: CASSPPGLAATSTDTQYF.

The rearrangement links TRBV28 to TRBJ2-1; D not certain. V was pared by 6 bases and J by 5 bases, with 11 bases between. Germline V gene data show CDR1 as MDHEN and CDR2 as SYDVKM. This CDR3 comprises 13 residues. The CDR3: CASSSMGNNEQFF. For the CDR3, the DNA is TGTGCCAGCAGCTCCATGGGTAACAATGAGCAGTTCTTC.

The CDR3 spells CASSAGHSGETQYF. CDR3 in DNA: TGTGCCAGCAGCGCGGGACACTCCGGAGAGACCCAGTACTTC. The chain carries TRBV9 and TRBJ2-5, with TRBD1 as a possible D gene (6 bases). The CDR3 runs 14 residues. In germline, CDR1 is SGDLS, CDR2 YYNGEE. Trimming left V 3 bases short and J 4 bases short, with 13 bases between.

There are a few counts of this clonotype. The rearrangement links TRBV29-1 to TRBJ1-3, with 9 bases identical to TRBD1. There are 15 residues in the CDR3. CDR1 and CDR2 from the germline V gene are SQVTM and ANQGSEA. The junction had 5 bases not matched to a gene; V was cut back by 5 bases and J by 0 bases. The CDR3, as DNA: TGCAGCGTTCAAGGGACAGGGAGCTCTGGAAACACCATATATTTT. It yields the protein CSVQGTGSSGNTIYF.

This clonotype was observed a few times. CDR3 coding DNA: TGTGCCAGCAGTTTATCCAGGGCGTTTGGTGGCTACACCTTC. Protein product: CASSLSRAFGGYTF. The V call is TRBV28, the J call TRBJ1-2; TRBD1 is a possible D gene (5 bases). Germline V CDR1 and CDR2: MDHEN, SYDVKM. With 1 base removed from V and 7 bases from J, the gap between germline ends came to 13 bases. CDR3 length: 14 residues.

The rearrangement uses TRBV12-3 or TRBV12-4 and TRBJ2-5; the match to TRBD2 covers 11 bases. The last part of the DNA fits TRBJ2-1 better; the J call may be wrong. The CDR3 runs 15 residues. The CDR3 nucleotides read TGTGCCAGCAGTCCCACTAGCGGGAGAAGCGATGAGCAGTTCTTC. Residues: CASSPTSGRSDEQFF.

The sample holds a few counts of this clonotype. The J gene is TRBJ2-2, the V gene TRBV7-9; possible D gene TRBD2, 6 bases. The CDR3 runs to 17 residues. The germline gives CDR1 SEHNR, CDR2 FQNEAQ (reference sequence). V lost 3 bases, J lost 4 bases, and 18 bases lay in between. CDR3 sequence: CASSLGPGGAFTGELFF. The CDR3 nucleotides are TGTGCCAGCAGCTTGGGCCCCGGAGGGGCTTTCACCGGGGAGCTGTTTTTT.